This TCR beta chain was profiled in a study of shared clonotypes between healthy human individuals. Looking at the study overall: Three plates each covered CD4 naive and memory; CD8 naive two, CD8 memory one.

Study-wide results and caveats: Though the depth was large, rarefaction showed that sorted-subset sequencing was incomplete. The naive CD4 repertoires of several donors were compared, and approximately 5.3% of clonotypes were shared.

The protocol was immunoSEQ multiplex PCR, while the TCRdb copy is restricted to in-frame clones and leaves out a portion. Of about 2.2 million clones listed, 85% to 95% are singletons. A remark on this clone: Antigen specificity is unknown. Different DNA sequences within this sample yield the same CDR3.

This CDR3 comprises 14 residues. The V gene lost 1 base and the J gene lost 1 base, with 8 bases spanning the gap. CDR1 and CDR2 (germline): LNHDA, SQIVND (reference sequence). Positive CCR7 selection of CD45RO-negative cells yielded the naive CD8 cells, and terminally differentiated effector memory CD45RA+ cells were excluded. The receptor comes from a young man in good health. Some clones in this sample may be carry-over from other donors' samples. The sample consisted of naive CD8+ T cells from PBMCs. The genes are TRBV19 and TRBJ2-7; unclear D gene. CDR3 DNA: TGTGCCAGTAGTATAGTCGGTTCGTCCTACGAGCAGTACTTC. Its translation is CASSIVGSSYEQYF.